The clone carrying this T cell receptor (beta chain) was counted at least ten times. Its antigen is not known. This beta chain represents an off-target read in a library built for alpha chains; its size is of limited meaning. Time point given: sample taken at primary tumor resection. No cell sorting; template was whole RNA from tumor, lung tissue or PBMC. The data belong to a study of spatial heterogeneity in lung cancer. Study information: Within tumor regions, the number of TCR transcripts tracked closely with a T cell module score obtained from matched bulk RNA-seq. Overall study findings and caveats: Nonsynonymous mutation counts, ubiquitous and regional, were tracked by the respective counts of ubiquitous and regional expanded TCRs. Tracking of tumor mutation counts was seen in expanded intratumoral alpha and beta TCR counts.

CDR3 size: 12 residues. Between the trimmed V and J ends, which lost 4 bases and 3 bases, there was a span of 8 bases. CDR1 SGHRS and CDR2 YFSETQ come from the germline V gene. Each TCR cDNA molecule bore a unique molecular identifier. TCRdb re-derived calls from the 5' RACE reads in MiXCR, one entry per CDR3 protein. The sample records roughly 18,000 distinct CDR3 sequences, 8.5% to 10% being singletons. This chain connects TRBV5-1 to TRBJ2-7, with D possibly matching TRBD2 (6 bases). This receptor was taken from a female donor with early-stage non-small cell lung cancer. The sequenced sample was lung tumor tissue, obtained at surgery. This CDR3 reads CASSLSGYEQYF. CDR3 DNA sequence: TGCGCCAGCAGCCTTAGCGGCTACGAGCAGTACTTC. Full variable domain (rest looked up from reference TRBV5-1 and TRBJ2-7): KAGVTQTPRYLIKTRGQQVTLSCSPISGHRSVSWYQQTPGQGLQFLFEYFSETQRNKGNFPGRFSGRQFSNSRSEMNVSTLELGDSALYLCASSLSGYEQYFGPGTRLTVT.